The 2 T cell receptor beta chains below come from one sample, sequenced in a study of beta chain features in type 1 diabetes (dated by TCRdb to about 2018). Libraries were built with the immunoSEQ multiplex PCR assay. The High Capacity cDNA Reverse Transcription Kit was used to reverse transcribe all of the isolated RNA, meaning that expressed TCRB transcripts were what got sequenced. TCRdb mirrors the immuneACCESS table, restricted to in-frame sequences. Some clones are absent from its copies; in checked studies, under half trace to an unresolved V gene, and the reason for the others is unknown. The sample table holds about 110,000 clones, of which 40% were seen once. The ten largest make up about 0.07% of the sample. The sample consisted of stem cell memory CD4+ T cells from blood. The sample's cell subset or site label, in plain terms: stem cell-like memory CD4+ T cells. All receptors derive from a woman aged 18-29 years in good health.

The chain is built from TRBV18 and TRBJ2-1, with 12 bases matching TRBD2. V gave up 5 bases and J gave up 4 bases; unmatched junction bases: 3. This CDR3 region has 15 residues. Germline V CDR1 and CDR2: KGHSH, LQKENI. The CDR3 DNA reads TGTGCCAGCTCATTTACTAGCGGGAGGTACAATGAGCAGTTCTTC. Its protein is CASSFTSGRYNEQFF.

On this clone: The same CDR3 can be traced to other DNA sequences in this sample. This chain links TRBV20-1 with TRBJ2-5; D is possibly TRBD1 (5 bases). The V end lost 7 bases, the J end lost 4 bases, and 10 bases lay between the germline ends. The CDR3 totals 11 residues. Germline CDR1 is DFQATT and CDR2 is SNEGSKA (reference sequence). The DNA of the CDR3 is TGCAGTGGCCAGGGCCCAGAGACCCAGTACTTC. This encodes CSGQGPETQYF.